The present entry profiles one T cell receptor (beta chain) with its context. The sample is drawn from a study of Ad26.COV2.S vaccination and SARS-CoV-2 variants. This CDR3 has 14 residues. Trimming took off 4 bases at V and 5 bases at J, with 12 bases between the two ends. Germline CDR1 SGDLS, CDR2 YYNGEE. Generated by immunoSEQ multiplex PCR, the TCRdb table keeps only in-frame clones and is missing some. Of 350,000 to 600,000 clones in the sample, 70% to 90% are singletons; the top ten hold around 1.8%. The treatment denotes: roughly 19 received Ad26.COV2.S at low or high dose, single or two shots; 5 received placebo; per-sample allocation not given. All samples were drawn on day 63, counting from the first vaccine or placebo injection.

This sequence joins TRBV9 and TRBJ2-2; D might be TRBD2 (5 bases). This TCR was sampled from a person between 18 and 59 years old who received the Ad26.COV2.S COVID-19 vaccine or a placebo. The sample was peripheral blood, taken in a trial of Ad26.COV2.S vaccine versus placebo. The CDR3 coding sequence is TGTGCCAGCAGCCCCCGGGGAGTAACCGGGGAGCTGTTTTTT. Its translation is CASSPRGVTGELFF.